The 26 T cell receptor beta chains presented below share a single source sample, sequenced in a study of post-analysis software for immune sequencing data. Study-level results: About 5 TRBV segments (TRBV5-6, TRBV5-1 and TRBV20-1 among them) occurred more frequently in patients than in controls.

Prepared libraries of TCR beta cDNA carried unique molecular identifiers. TCRdb reprocessed the PCR reads via MiXCR and lists one record per CDR3 protein. The profile shows about 770,000 distinct CDR3 sequences, roughly 46% of them singletons. The antigens for these receptors are not known. Sequencing was carried out using blood. The source is a girl aged 10-17 years with multiple sclerosis.

At least ten counts were recorded for this clonotype. The V call is TRBV7-2, the J call TRBJ2-7, with D uncertain. The length of the CDR3 is 12 residues. The germline V gene encodes CDR1 SGHTA and CDR2 FQGNSA. Deletions cut 2 bases from V and 3 bases from J, with 5 bases between. CDR3 DNA: TGTGCCAGCAGCTTAAACAGCTACGAGCAGTACTTC. Its protein is CASSLNSYEQYF.

This clonotype was seen more than once but under ten times. The chain couples TRBV29-1 to TRBJ2-1, with TRBD2 matching over 8 bases. Germline assignment: CDR1 SQVTM and CDR2 ANQGSEA. The CDR3 length is 15 residues. Trimming removed 4 bases from V and 0 bases from J; junction bases left unmatched: 5. The CDR3 sequence is CSVGPSGSSYNEQFF. The CDR3 DNA reads as TGCAGCGTTGGTCCGAGCGGGAGCTCCTACAATGAGCAGTTCTTC.

This clonotype was observed a few times. The rearrangement links TRBV7-2 to TRBJ2-2; D is uncertain. Trimming took 5 bases from V and 5 from J, leaving 15 bases between them. CDR3 size: 15 residues. Germline V gene sequence: CDR1 SGHTA, CDR2 FQGNSA. The CDR3 here is CASSPDLDHTGELFF. The CDR3 nucleotides read TGTGCCAGCAGCCCGGACCTCGACCATACCGGGGAGCTGTTTTTT.

In its sample, this clonotype was seen a few times. The rearrangement uses TRBV6-2 or TRBV6-3 and TRBJ2-1, with 7 bases identical to TRBD2. The CDR3 sequence is 15 residues long. V lost 7 bases and J lost 0; bases outside the gene matches: 6. CDR1 and CDR2 (germline): MNHEY, SVGEGT. CDR3 coding DNA: TGTGCCAGCATCCTGAGCGGGGTCTCCTACAATGAGCAGTTCTTC. Encoded protein: CASILSGVSYNEQFF.

This clonotype occurred a few times. The chain is built from TRBV5-5 and TRBJ1-5; TRBD1 agrees at 9 bases. The CDR3 consists of 15 residues. Germline V gene sequence: CDR1 SGHKS, CDR2 YYEKEE (reference sequence). V was pared by 4 bases and J by 7 bases, with 9 bases of the junction left unmatched. The CDR3 loop is CASSRAGQGDQPQHF. CDR3 nucleotides: TGTGCCAGCAGCCGAGCGGGACAGGGTGACCAGCCCCAGCATTTT.

At least ten counts were recorded for this clonotype. The chain carries TRBV29-1 and TRBJ2-5; TRBD2 might be the D (6 bases). V dropped 0 bases and J dropped 11 bases, with 13 bases sitting between them. This CDR3 comprises 12 residues. Germline-derived CDR1 and CDR2 are SQVTM and ANQGSEA. The CDR3 DNA reads TGCAGCGTTGAAGAGGGTCGGAGGGAGCAGTACTTC. It specifies CSVEEGRREQYF.

This clonotype was recorded a few times. This sequence joins TRBV7-2 and TRBJ2-1; D uncertain. This CDR3 comprises 16 residues. Trimming removed 2 bases from V and 0 bases from J, with 11 bases in between. The germline CDR1 and CDR2 sequences are SGHTA and FQGNSA. This chain's CDR3 is CASSLQASSSYNEQFF. In DNA, the CDR3 is TGTGCCAGCAGCTTACAAGCCTCCAGCTCCTACAATGAGCAGTTCTTC.

This clonotype was detected only a few times. Written as DNA, the CDR3 is TGTGCCAGCAGATTTACAGCCGCAAAAGCGAACGAGCAGTACTTC. It translates to CASRFTAAKANEQYF. This sequence joins TRBV6-6 and TRBJ2-7; D remains unclear. V shed 6 bases and J shed 5 bases, with 20 bases lying between them. Germline lookup yields CDR1 MNHNY and CDR2 SVGAGI (reference sequence). This CDR3 has 15 amino acids.

The gene calls are TRBV7-2 and TRBJ2-3; D gene unclear. V lost 5 bases and J lost 7, with 10 bases in between. The germline CDR1 and CDR2 sequences are SGHTA and FQGNSA. The CDR3 is 12 residues long. The DNA of the CDR3 is TGTGCCAGCAGCCCTGTAGCAAATACGCAGTATTTT. Its translation: CASSPVANTQYF. Together with reference TRBV7-2 and TRBJ2-3, the CDR3 gives the full variable domain: GAGVSQSPSNKVTEKGKDVELRCDPISGHTALYWYRQSLGQGLEFLIYFQGNSAPDKSGLPSDRFSAERTGGSVSTLTIQRTQQEDSAVYLCASSPVANTQYFGPGTRLTVL.

This clonotype was observed a few times. This chain joins TRBV11-2 and TRBJ2-1, with TRBD2 matching 7 bases. With V trimmed by 5 bases and J by 2 bases, 9 bases remained unmatched. The CDR3 loop spans 16 amino acids. Germline V gene lookup returns CDR1 SGHAT and CDR2 FQNNGV. CDR3 residues: CASSELAARTYNEQFF. As DNA, the CDR3 is TGTGCCAGCAGCGAGCTAGCGGCCCGTACCTACAATGAGCAGTTCTTC.

The V gene is TRBV20-1, the J gene TRBJ2-7; 10 bases align to TRBD2. The CDR3 spans 16 residues. Germline lookup yields CDR1 DFQATT and CDR2 SNEGSKA (reference sequence). V lost 3 bases to trimming and J lost 7 bases; unmatched junction nucleotides: 15. Here the CDR3 DNA reads TGCAGTGCTAGTCATATCGCGGGACTAGCGAACAATGAGCAGTACTTC. This codes for CSASHIAGLANNEQYF.

This clonotype was recorded a few times. This chain links TRBV12-3 or TRBV12-4 with TRBJ2-5, with D possibly being TRBD1 or TRBD2 (6 bases each). V was trimmed by 3 bases and J by 5 bases, leaving 13 bases between them. The length of the CDR3 is 14 residues. CDR3 in amino acids: CASSLGAGTETQYF. The CDR3 DNA is TGTGCCAGCAGTTTGGGGGCGGGGACGGAGACCCAGTACTTC.

The V and J genes are TRBV28 and TRBJ2-3; TRBD2 aligns across 7 bases. V lost 3 bases and J lost 2; bases outside the gene matches: 5. Germline assignment: CDR1 MDHEN and CDR2 SYDVKM. The CDR3 spans 15 residues. The CDR3 DNA reads TGTGCCAGCAGTTTTCAGGGAGGGGCCACAGATACGCAGTATTTT. Protein: CASSFQGGATDTQYF.

This clonotype has more than one count but fewer than ten. This sequence joins TRBV7-3 and TRBJ2-7; 8 bases are shared with TRBD1. Germline assignment: CDR1 SGHTA and CDR2 FQGTGA. This CDR3 is built from 15 residues. The ends lost 4 bases at V and 0 bases at J; junction bases unmatched: 5. The CDR3 protein is CASSSDRGPSYEQYF. The CDR3 nucleotides are TGTGCCAGCAGCTCTGACAGGGGACCCTCCTACGAGCAGTACTTC. The full variable domain, in which reference TRBV7-3 and TRBJ2-7 provide the parts outside the CDR3, is GAGVSQTPSNKVTEKGKYVELRCDPISGHTALYWYRQSLGQGPEFLIYFQGTGAADDSGLPNDRFFAVRPEGSVSTLKIQRTERGDSAVYLCASSSDRGPSYEQYFGPGTRLTVT.

The genes are TRBV27 and TRBJ2-3; D not certain. V lost 1 base and J lost 2, with 4 bases in between. From germline, CDR1 is MNHEY and CDR2 SMNVEV (reference sequence). This CDR3 contains 13 residues. The CDR3 DNA follows: TGTGCCAGCAGTTTATTGGACACAGATACGCAGTATTTT. Protein product: CASSLLDTDTQYF.

The CDR3, as DNA: TGCGCCAGCAGCCAAGGGACTAGGCGGGATAGGCAGTACTTC. This gives the protein CASSQGTRRDRQYF. V and J are TRBV4-3 and TRBJ2-7; 7 bases agree with TRBD2. The trim removed 1 base at V and 9 bases at J, leaving 9 bases unmatched. Germline V gene sequence: CDR1 LGHNA, CDR2 YSLEER. The CDR3 consists of 14 residues.

The chain employs TRBV2 and TRBJ1-5; 8 bases fit TRBD1. This CDR3 region has 17 residues. From germline, CDR1 is SNHLY and CDR2 FYNNEI. The trim removed 3 bases at V and 4 bases at J, leaving 11 bases unmatched. Here the CDR3 DNA reads TGTGCCAGCAGTGAGATGTACCCCGACAGGGGTAATCAGCCCCAGCATTTT. This translates into CASSEMYPDRGNQPQHF.

The chain joins TRBV20-1 to TRBJ2-7; TRBD2 agrees at 10 bases. Germline CDR1 DFQATT, CDR2 SNEGSKA (reference sequence). V dropped 6 bases and J dropped 0; count of bases not matched to a gene: 17. This CDR3 is 18 amino acids long. CDR3 sequence reads: CSARDLAGAAPSSYEQYF. The CDR3 bases are TGCAGTGCACGGGATCTAGCGGGAGCAGCCCCGAGCTCCTACGAGCAGTACTTC.

Concerning this clonotype: At one end the junction does not follow the germline gene, possibly because of a read error. V is TRBV7-3 and J is TRBJ2-1; TRBD2 aligns across 7 bases. The CDR3 has 17 amino acids. CDR1 and CDR2 (germline): SGHTA, FQGTGA. In nucleotides, the CDR3 is TGTGCCAGCAGCCCGGGGGGTGGGCCGAGCTCCTACACTGAGCAGTTCTTC. It translates to CASSPGGGPSSYTEQFF.

This clonotype has a handful of counts. The genes are TRBV13 and TRBJ1-1, with D hard to call. This CDR3 contains 14 residues. V dropped 2 bases and J dropped 0 bases, with 7 bases sitting between them. The germline CDR1 and CDR2 sequences are PRHDT and FYEKMQ (reference sequence). The CDR3 DNA is TGTGCCAGCAGCTTATCGGAACTGAACACTGAAGCTTTCTTT. Its translation: CASSLSELNTEAFF.

The J gene is TRBJ2-5, the V gene TRBV5-1, with 7 bases identical to TRBD1. Trimming at V came to 5 bases and at J to 0 bases, leaving 7 bases not matched to a gene. Germline V gene lookup returns CDR1 SGHRS and CDR2 YFSETQ. This CDR3 spans 15 amino acids. The CDR3, as DNA: TGCGCCAGCAGATACAGGGGCGACAACCAAGAGACCCAGTACTTC. It encodes CASRYRGDNQETQYF.

This chain joins TRBV7-2 and TRBJ1-2, with 8 positions matching TRBD1. J lost 6 bases, V lost 5 bases, and 5 bases had no gene match. CDR1 and CDR2 (germline): SGHTA, FQGNSA. This CDR3 spans 13 amino acids. CDR3 loop: CASSVWDRHGYTF. For the CDR3, the DNA is TGTGCCAGCAGCGTATGGGACAGGCATGGCTACACCTTC.

This sequence joins TRBV15 and TRBJ2-7, with D possibly being TRBD1 or TRBD2 (6 bases each). This CDR3 spans 16 amino acids. V was trimmed by 3 bases and J by 0 bases, leaving 15 bases between them. Germline V gene lookup returns CDR1 LNHNV and CDR2 YYDKDF (reference sequence). This CDR3 is CATSSRGTRSSYEQYF. The CDR3 bases are TGTGCCACCAGCAGCCGGGGGACAAGGAGCTCCTACGAGCAGTACTTC.

The J gene is TRBJ1-1, the V gene TRBV12-3 or TRBV12-4; D unclear. The CDR3 length is 11 residues. V was shortened by 7 bases and J by 10 bases, with 13 bases between the two germline ends. CDR3 in DNA: TGTGCCAGCAACCACGGAGAAGGAGCTTTCTTT. This gives the protein CASNHGEGAFF.

V is TRBV10-3 and J is TRBJ2-3, with 11 positions matching TRBD1. The V gene's germline CDR1 is ENHRY and CDR2 SYGVKD. The CDR3 runs to 15 residues. Trimming at V came to 9 bases and at J to 6 bases, leaving 11 bases not matched to a gene. The CDR3 region is CAIREGQGAADTQYF. DNA of the CDR3: TGTGCCATTCGGGAAGGACAGGGGGCGGCGGATACGCAGTATTTT.

This clonotype has a single count. The chain couples TRBV12-5 to TRBJ2-3; 8 nucleotides line up with TRBD2. This CDR3 is built from 14 residues. CDR1 and CDR2 from the germline V gene are LGHNT and FRNRAP. The J segment lost 1 base and the V segment lost 7 bases, leaving 4 bases of the junction unmatched. As DNA, the CDR3 is TGTGCTAGTGCCCTCGGGGGGGGCACAGATACGCAGTATTTT. Its protein is CASALGGGTDTQYF.